The clone carrying this TCR beta chain was picked up a small number of times. In TCRdb, the RT-PCR reads were re-called with MiXCR into one record per CDR3 protein. Here the sample spans 180,000 or so distinct CDR3 sequences, more than 10% being singletons. The data originate from a study of response to subunit inactivated influenza vaccine. Germline V CDR1 and CDR2: MGHRA, YSYEKL. V lost 6 bases and J lost 4, with 4 bases in between. This CDR3 has 11 amino acids. These data also featured in a second study, about T cells expressing NK-cell markers. Per that paper: With UMIs, 5'RACE template switching was used to make TCR beta cDNA. The eight sequenced donors comprised seven who were HCMV-seropositive and one who was seronegative.

The V call is TRBV4-1, the J call TRBJ1-3; D gene uncertain. This clonotype originated in a man aged 50-59 years who received an inactivated influenza vaccine. The sample consisted of CD8+ T cells sorted from PBMCs, taken 11 to 12 days after vaccination. CDR3 sequence reads: CASSHGNTIYF. CDR3 nucleotide sequence: TGCGCCAGCAGTCACGGAAACACCATATATTTT.